The next 18 T cell receptor beta chains were all read from a single sample in a study of blood T cell repertoires in COVID-19. The assay was immunoSEQ multiplex PCR, and TCRdb's table has in-frame clones only and misses some. The sample includes 200,000 or so clones, around 85% of them seen just once. Sequencing was performed on peripheral blood. All receptors come from a man in his 70s with active or convalescent COVID-19.

This clone was counted only a few times. This chain uses TRBV30 with TRBJ1-5; D gene uncertain. CDR1 and CDR2 (germline): GTSNPN, SVGIG (reference sequence). CDR3 length equals 13 residues. The V and J ends lost 0 bases and 6 bases respectively, with 9 bases between them. The CDR3 spells CAWSVAGGQPQHF. The DNA of the CDR3 is TGTGCCTGGAGTGTCGCTGGAGGTCAGCCCCAGCATTTT.

The chain recombines TRBV7-9 with TRBJ1-6, with no clear D. V was trimmed by 2 bases and J by 6 bases, leaving 14 bases between them. This CDR3 is 16 amino acids long. Germline V CDR1 and CDR2: SEHNR, FQNEAQ (reference sequence). CDR3 DNA: TGTGCCAGCAGCTTATTCGAGGGCCGGTCTAATTCACCCCTCCACTTT. Translating gives CASSLFEGRSNSPLHF. Filled out from reference TRBV7-9 and TRBJ1-6, the complete variable domain reads DTGVSQNPRHKITKRGQNVTFRCDPISEHNRLYWYRQTLGQGPEFLTYFQNEAQLEKSRLLSDRFSAERPKGSFSTLEIQRTEQGDSAMYLCASSLFEGRSNSPLHFGNGTRLTVT.

The chain joins TRBV7-2 to TRBJ2-3, with D maybe TRBD2 (5 bases). V dropped 3 bases and J dropped 5 bases, with 18 bases sitting between them. The CDR3 consists of 16 residues. Germline V gene sequence: CDR1 SGHTA, CDR2 FQGNSA. The CDR3 DNA is TGTGCCAGCAGCTTGCACCCTCGGGGAACTGGAGATACGCAGTATTTT. This sequence encodes CASSLHPRGTGDTQYF.

This chain links TRBV2 with TRBJ2-2; D might be TRBD1 (5 bases). The germline V gene has CDR1 SNHLY and CDR2 FYNNEI. The CDR3 runs 14 residues. V lost 3 bases and J 1 base, leaving 6 bases between the germline ends. The CDR3 spells CASSEQGNTGELFF. The CDR3 nucleotides read TGTGCCAGCAGTGAGCAGGGGAACACCGGGGAGCTGTTTTTT.

This clone was counted between two and nine times. The genes are TRBV9 and TRBJ2-3; TRBD2 agrees at 8 bases. This CDR3 region has 17 residues. Unmatched junction bases numbered 13, after V lost 0 bases and J lost 7 bases. The V gene's germline CDR1 is SGDLS and CDR2 YYNGEE. This CDR3 is CASSVAGGGSGVNTQYF. Here the CDR3 DNA reads TGTGCCAGCAGCGTAGCGGGTGGGGGTAGCGGGGTGAATACGCAGTATTTT.

The chain combines TRBV3-1 (or the pseudogene TRBV3-2) with TRBJ1-2; D unresolved. The V end lost 1 base, the J end lost 4 bases, and 7 bases lay between the germline ends. CDR3 length equals 13 residues. Germline values: CDR1 LGHDT, CDR2 YNNKEL (reference sequence). In DNA form, the CDR3 reads TGTGCCAGCAGCCAAGTCAGAAGCTATGGCTACACCTTC. Its protein is CASSQVRSYGYTF.

The J gene is TRBJ2-4, the V gene TRBV7-2; D gene ambiguous. V shed 5 bases and J shed 15 bases, with 17 bases lying between them. The CDR3 loop spans 12 amino acids. Per germline, CDR1 SGHTA and CDR2 FQGNSA. The CDR3 protein is CASSQPGQSWYF. CDR3 bases: TGTGCCAGCAGCCAACCTGGGCAGTCATGGTACTTC. Filled out from reference TRBV7-2 and TRBJ2-4, the complete variable domain reads GAGVSQSPSNKVTEKGKDVELRCDPISGHTALYWYRQSLGQGLEFLIYFQGNSAPDKSGLPSDRFSAERTGGSVSTLTIQRTQQEDSAVYLCASSQPGQSWYFGAGTRLSVL.

Here the CDR3 reads CAIGGREKLFF. CDR3 DNA sequence: TGTGCCATCGGCGGGCGGGAAAAACTGTTTTTT. The rearrangement uses TRBV10-3 and TRBJ1-4; D ambiguous. This CDR3 contains 11 residues. V lost 8 bases to trimming and J lost 8 bases, with 9 bases between them. Germline assignment: CDR1 ENHRY and CDR2 SYGVKD.

This chain connects TRBV7-2 to TRBJ1-2; no reliable D call. Trimming cost V 6 bases and J 4 bases, with 15 bases left between them. The CDR3 has 14 residues. Germline CDR1 is SGHTA and CDR2 is FQGNSA. This CDR3 reads CASRGSGVAYGYTF. CDR3 nucleotide sequence: TGTGCCAGCAGGGGCAGCGGGGTAGCCTATGGCTACACCTTC.

The chain uses TRBV12-5 and TRBJ2-2; a possible D gene is TRBD2 (5 bases). The CDR3 runs 14 residues. V was pared by 0 bases and J by 6 bases, with 8 bases between. Germline CDR1 is LGHNT and CDR2 is FRNRAP. The CDR3 nucleotides read TGTGCTAGTGGTTTGGTACCGGGGTCCGGGGAGCTGTTTTTT. It codes for CASGLVPGSGELFF.

This clone was counted a single time. The chain is built from TRBV11-2 and TRBJ2-1; TRBD2 aligns across 7 bases. V was clipped by 5 bases and J by 6 bases; unmatched bases: 16. In germline, CDR1 is SGHAT, CDR2 FQNNGV. The CDR3 is 17 residues long. As DNA, the CDR3 is TGTGCCAGCAGCCCATGGACTAGACCCTCGGGCTCCAATGAGCAGTTCTTC. Translation: CASSPWTRPSGSNEQFF.

This rearrangement joins TRBV5-1 to TRBJ2-3; 9 bases match TRBD2. The length of the CDR3 is 16 residues. Germline-derived CDR1 and CDR2 are SGHRS and YFSETQ. The V gene end was trimmed by 7 bases and the J gene end by 0 bases; junction bases not matched to a gene: 9. CDR3 sequence (DNA): TGCGCCAGCGGTTCTAGCGGGGCTACTAGCACAGATACGCAGTATTTT. Protein: CASGSSGATSTDTQYF.

The chain couples TRBV7-2 to TRBJ1-1; possibly TRBD1 for D (5 bases). This CDR3 spans 17 amino acids. Trimming pared 1 base from V and 0 bases from J, leaving 15 bases between. CDR1 and CDR2 from the germline V gene are SGHTA and FQGNSA. Written as DNA, the CDR3 is TGTGCCAGCAGCTTAGGACGGGCAGGGAAGTTGAACACTGAAGCTTTCTTT. Translation gives CASSLGRAGKLNTEAFF.

This chain links TRBV3-1 (or the pseudogene TRBV3-2) with TRBJ2-7; maybe TRBD1 (5 bases). The CDR3 sequence is 14 residues long. CDR1 and CDR2 from the germline V gene are LGHDT and YNNKEL (reference sequence). V lost 2 bases and J 4 bases, leaving 12 bases between the germline ends. The DNA of the CDR3 is TGTGCCAGCAGCCAATATAGGGGTACGTACGAGCAGTACTTC. Translating gives CASSQYRGTYEQYF.

This chain connects TRBV15 to TRBJ2-7, with 10 positions matching TRBD2. The CDR3 covers 16 residues. Germline-derived CDR1 and CDR2 are LNHNV and YYDKDF (reference sequence). The junction had 2 bases not matched to a gene; V was cut back by 0 bases and J by 0 bases. The CDR3 sequence: CATSRDSGRSSYEQYF. Written as DNA, the CDR3 is TGTGCCACCAGCAGAGATAGCGGGAGGAGCTCCTACGAGCAGTACTTC. The whole variable domain, remainder taken from reference TRBV15 and TRBJ2-7, is DAMVIQNPRYQVTQFGKPVTLSCSQTLNHNVMYWYQQKSSQAPKLLFHYYDKDFNNEADTPDNFQSRRPNTSFCFLDIRSPGLGDTAMYLCATSRDSGRSSYEQYFGPGTRLTVT.

The rearrangement links TRBV7-2 to TRBJ2-7, with no clear D. The CDR3 totals 13 residues. Per germline, CDR1 SGHTA and CDR2 FQGNSA. The V and J ends lost 5 bases and 0 bases respectively, with 8 bases between them. CDR3 sequence: CASSNYISYEQYF. Here the CDR3 DNA reads TGTGCCAGCAGCAACTACATCTCCTACGAGCAGTACTTC.

This sequence joins TRBV5-8 and TRBJ2-3; D remains ambiguous. CDR1 is SGHTS, CDR2 YDEGEE, per germline. The CDR3 runs to 12 residues. The V end lost 4 bases, the J end lost 0 bases, and 3 bases lay between the germline ends. CDR3 residues: CASSPSTDTQYF. CDR3 sequence (DNA): TGTGCCAGCAGCCCTAGCACAGATACGCAGTATTTT.

The chain employs TRBV4-3 and TRBJ2-7; 11 bases agree with TRBD2. V was pared by 1 base and J by 1 base, with 0 bases of the junction left unmatched. Germline-derived CDR1 and CDR2 are LGHNA and YSLEER. The length of the CDR3 is 15 residues. CDR3 sequence (DNA): TGCGCCAGCAGCCAAGGACTAGCGGGGTCCTACGAGCAGTACTTC. Encoded protein: CASSQGLAGSYEQYF.